This T cell receptor beta chain was recovered during a study of T cells in Graves' hyperthyroidism and ophthalmopathy. Researchers amplified the TCR beta CDR3 regions from RNA transcripts. The HTBI primer set drove a first-round RT-PCR of the TCR CDR3. MiXCR, run by TCRdb on the multiplex PCR reads, gives a single entry per CDR3 protein. The repertoire holds about 720,000 distinct CDR3 sequences, with around 15% as singletons. The trim removed 2 bases at V and 1 base at J, leaving 5 bases unmatched. The CDR3 has 15 amino acids. The germline V gene encodes CDR1 SGHRS and CDR2 YFSETQ. This clonotype was counted between two and nine times. PBMCs were derived from 10 ml fresh peripheral blood.

This TCR came from a man between 18 and 35 years old with Graves' hyperthyroidism. The V gene is TRBV5-1, the J gene TRBJ1-1, with 7 bases aligning to TRBD1. The source material was blood. The CDR3 bases are TGCGCCAGCAGCTTCAGACAGGGCGGGAACACTGAAGCTTTCTTT. This encodes CASSFRQGGNTEAFF.